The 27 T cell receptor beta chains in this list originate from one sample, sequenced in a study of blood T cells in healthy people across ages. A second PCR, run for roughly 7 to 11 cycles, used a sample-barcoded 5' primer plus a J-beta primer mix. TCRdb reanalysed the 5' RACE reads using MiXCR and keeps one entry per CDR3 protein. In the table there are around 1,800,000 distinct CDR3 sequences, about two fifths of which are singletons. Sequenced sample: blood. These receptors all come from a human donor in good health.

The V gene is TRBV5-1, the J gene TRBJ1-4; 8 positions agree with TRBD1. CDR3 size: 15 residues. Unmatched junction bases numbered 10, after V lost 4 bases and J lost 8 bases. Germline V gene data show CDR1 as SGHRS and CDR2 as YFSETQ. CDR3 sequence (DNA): TGCGCCAGCAGCCTTAGGACAGGGTATTACGAAAAACTGTTTTTT. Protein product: CASSLRTGYYEKLFF.

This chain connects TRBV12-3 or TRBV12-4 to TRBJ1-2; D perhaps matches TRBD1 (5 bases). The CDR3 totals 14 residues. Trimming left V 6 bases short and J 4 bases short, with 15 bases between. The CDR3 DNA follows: TGTGCCAGCAGCCCACAGGTCTGGGGCTATGGCTACACCTTC. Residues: CASSPQVWGYGYTF.

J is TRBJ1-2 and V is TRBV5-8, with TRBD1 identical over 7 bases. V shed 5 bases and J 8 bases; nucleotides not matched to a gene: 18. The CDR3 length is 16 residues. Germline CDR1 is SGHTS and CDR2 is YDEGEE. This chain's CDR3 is CASSSDREELIYGYTF. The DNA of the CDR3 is TGTGCCAGCAGTTCTGACAGGGAAGAACTCATCTACGGCTACACCTTC.

The CDR3 sequence is CASSPGSREQFF. The CDR3 DNA reads as TGTGCCAGCAGCCCCGGTAGTAGAGAGCAGTTCTTC. The chain uses TRBV6-5 and TRBJ2-1; D is undetermined. Trimming left V 6 bases short and J 10 bases short, with 13 bases between. This CDR3 has 12 amino acids. CDR1 is MNHEY and CDR2 is SVGAGI in the germline V gene.

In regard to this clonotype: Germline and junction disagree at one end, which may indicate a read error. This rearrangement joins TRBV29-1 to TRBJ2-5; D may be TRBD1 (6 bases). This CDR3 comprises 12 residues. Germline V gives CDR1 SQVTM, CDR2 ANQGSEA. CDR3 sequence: CSGGHNQEAQCF. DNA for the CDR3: TGCAGCGGGGGACATAACCAAGAGGCCCAGTGCTTC.

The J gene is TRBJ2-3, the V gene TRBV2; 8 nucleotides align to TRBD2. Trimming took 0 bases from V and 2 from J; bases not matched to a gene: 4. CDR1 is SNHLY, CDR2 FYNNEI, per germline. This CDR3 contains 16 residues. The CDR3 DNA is TGTGCCAGCAGTGAAGCCGGGAGGGAATACACAGATACGCAGTATTTT. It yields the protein CASSEAGREYTDTQYF.

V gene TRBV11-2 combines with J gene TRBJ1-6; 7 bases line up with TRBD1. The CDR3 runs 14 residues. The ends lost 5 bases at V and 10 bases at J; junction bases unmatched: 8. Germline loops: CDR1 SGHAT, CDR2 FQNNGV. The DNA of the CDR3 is TGTGCCAGCAGCCACGACAGGGTGAACTCACCCCTCCACTTT. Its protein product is CASSHDRVNSPLHF.

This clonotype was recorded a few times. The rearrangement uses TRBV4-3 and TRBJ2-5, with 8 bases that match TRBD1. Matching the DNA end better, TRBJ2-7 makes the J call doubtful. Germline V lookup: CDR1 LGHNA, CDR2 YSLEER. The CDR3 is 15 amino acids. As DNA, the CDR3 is TGCGCCAGCAGCCAAGGTCCCGGGACAGGATACGAGCAGTACTTC. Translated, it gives CASSQGPGTGYEQYF.

This chain's CDR3 is CSASELAIRNEQFF. CDR3 bases: TGCAGTGCTAGCGAACTAGCCATCCGCAATGAGCAGTTCTTC. The chain uses TRBV20-1 and TRBJ2-1; a weak D match, TRBD2 (6 bases). The germline CDR1 and CDR2 sequences are DFQATT and SNEGSKA (reference sequence). CDR3 length: 14 residues. V was clipped by 3 bases and J by 6 bases, with 15 bases between them.

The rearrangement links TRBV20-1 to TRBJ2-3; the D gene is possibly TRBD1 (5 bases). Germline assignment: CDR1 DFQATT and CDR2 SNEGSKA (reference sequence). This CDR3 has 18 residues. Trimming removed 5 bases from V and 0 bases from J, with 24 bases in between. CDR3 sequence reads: CSAQAAWTLISSTDTQYF. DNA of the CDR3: TGCAGTGCTCAGGCCGCTTGGACACTTATTTCTAGCACAGATACGCAGTATTTT.

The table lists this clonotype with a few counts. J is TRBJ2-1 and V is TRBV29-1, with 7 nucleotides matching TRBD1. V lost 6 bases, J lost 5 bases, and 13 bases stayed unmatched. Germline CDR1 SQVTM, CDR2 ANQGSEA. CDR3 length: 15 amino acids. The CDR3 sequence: CSVDEGTDIHNEQFF. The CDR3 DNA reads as TGCAGCGTGGATGAGGGGACAGATATTCACAATGAGCAGTTCTTC.

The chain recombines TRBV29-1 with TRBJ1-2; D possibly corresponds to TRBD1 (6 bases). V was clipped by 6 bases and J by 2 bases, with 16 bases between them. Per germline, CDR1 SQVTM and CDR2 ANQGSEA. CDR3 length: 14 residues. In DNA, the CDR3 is TGCAGCGTCGCCCCGGGACAACTAAACTATGGCTACACCTTC. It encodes CSVAPGQLNYGYTF.

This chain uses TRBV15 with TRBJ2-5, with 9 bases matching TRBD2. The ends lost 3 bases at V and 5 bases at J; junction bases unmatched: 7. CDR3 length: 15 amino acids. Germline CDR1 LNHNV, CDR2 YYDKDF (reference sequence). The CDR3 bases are TGTGCCACCAGCAGGTCTAGCGGGGTTGGGGAGACCCAGTACTTC. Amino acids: CATSRSSGVGETQYF.

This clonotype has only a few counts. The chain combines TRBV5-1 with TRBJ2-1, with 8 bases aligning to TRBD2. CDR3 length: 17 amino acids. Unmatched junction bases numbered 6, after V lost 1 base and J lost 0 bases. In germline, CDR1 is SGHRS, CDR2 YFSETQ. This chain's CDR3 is CASSLWGRGDSYNEQFF. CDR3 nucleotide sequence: TGCGCCAGCAGCTTGTGGGGGCGGGGGGACTCCTACAATGAGCAGTTCTTC. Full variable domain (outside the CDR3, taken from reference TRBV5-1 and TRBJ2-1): KAGVTQTPRYLIKTRGQQVTLSCSPISGHRSVSWYQQTPGQGLQFLFEYFSETQRNKGNFPGRFSGRQFSNSRSEMNVSTLELGDSALYLCASSLWGRGDSYNEQFFGPGTRLTVL.

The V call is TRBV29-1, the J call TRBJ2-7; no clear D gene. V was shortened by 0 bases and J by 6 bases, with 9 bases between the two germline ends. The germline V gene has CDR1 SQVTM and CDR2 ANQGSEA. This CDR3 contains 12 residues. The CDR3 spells CSVEEGPSEQYF. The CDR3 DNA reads TGCAGCGTTGAAGAGGGCCCCTCCGAGCAGTACTTC.

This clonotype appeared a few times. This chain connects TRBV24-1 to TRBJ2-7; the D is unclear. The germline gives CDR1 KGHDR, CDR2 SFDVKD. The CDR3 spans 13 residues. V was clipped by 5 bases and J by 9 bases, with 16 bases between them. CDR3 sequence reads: CATSVLDRRGQYF. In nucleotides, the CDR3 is TGTGCCACCAGTGTTCTGGACCGCCGAGGGCAGTACTTC.

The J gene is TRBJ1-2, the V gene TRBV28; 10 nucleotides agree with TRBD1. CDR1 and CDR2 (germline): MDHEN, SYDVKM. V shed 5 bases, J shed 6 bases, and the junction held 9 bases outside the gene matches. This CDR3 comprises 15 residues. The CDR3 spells CASSLLPGQGNGYTF. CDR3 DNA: TGTGCCAGCAGTCTATTGCCGGGACAGGGGAATGGCTACACCTTC.

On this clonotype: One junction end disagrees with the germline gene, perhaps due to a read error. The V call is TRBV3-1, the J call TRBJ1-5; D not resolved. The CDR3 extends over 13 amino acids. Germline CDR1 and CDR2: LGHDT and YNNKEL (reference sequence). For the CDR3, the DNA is TGTGCCGGCAGCCAGACCTGGGGTCAGCCCCAGCATTTT. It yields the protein CAGSQTWGQPQHF.

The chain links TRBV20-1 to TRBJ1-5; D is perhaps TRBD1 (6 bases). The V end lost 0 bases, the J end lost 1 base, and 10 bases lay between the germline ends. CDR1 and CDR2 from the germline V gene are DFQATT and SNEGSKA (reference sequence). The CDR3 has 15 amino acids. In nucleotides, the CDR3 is TGCAGTGCTAGAGATCGGGGGCTAAGCAATCAGCCCCAGCATTTT. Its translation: CSARDRGLSNQPQHF.

This chain's CDR3 is CASKWSGPPGVEQFF. For the CDR3, the DNA is TGTGCCAGCAAATGGTCAGGGCCGCCCGGGGTCGAGCAGTTCTTC. The chain is built from TRBV12-3 or TRBV12-4 and TRBJ2-1; TRBD1 or TRBD2 may be the D gene (5 bases each). This CDR3 spans 15 amino acids. Trimming cost V 7 bases and J 10 bases, with 23 bases left between them.

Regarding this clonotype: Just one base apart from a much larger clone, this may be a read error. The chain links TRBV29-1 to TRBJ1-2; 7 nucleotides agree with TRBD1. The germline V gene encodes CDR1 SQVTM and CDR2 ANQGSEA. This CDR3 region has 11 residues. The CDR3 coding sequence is TGCGGCGGGGGGGACAGATATGGCTACACCTTC. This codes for CGGGDRYGYTF.

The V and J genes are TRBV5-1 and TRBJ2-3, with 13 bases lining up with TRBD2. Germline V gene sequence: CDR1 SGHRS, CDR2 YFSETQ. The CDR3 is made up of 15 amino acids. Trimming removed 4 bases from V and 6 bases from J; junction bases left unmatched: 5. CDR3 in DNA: TGCGCCAGCAGCGTAGGGACTAGCGGGGCGGATACGCAGTATTTT. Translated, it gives CASSVGTSGADTQYF.

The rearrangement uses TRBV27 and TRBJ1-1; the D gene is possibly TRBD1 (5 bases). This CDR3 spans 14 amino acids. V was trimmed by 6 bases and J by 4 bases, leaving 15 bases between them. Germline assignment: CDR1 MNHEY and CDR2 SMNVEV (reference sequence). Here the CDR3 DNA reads TGTGCCAGCAGGACCCAGGGTAGGGGCACTGAAGCTTTCTTT. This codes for CASRTQGRGTEAFF.

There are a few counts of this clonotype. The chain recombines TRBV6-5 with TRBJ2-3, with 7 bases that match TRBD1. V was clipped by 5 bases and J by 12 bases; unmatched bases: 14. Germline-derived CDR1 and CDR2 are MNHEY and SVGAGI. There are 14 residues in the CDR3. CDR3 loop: CASSPLGFSGGQYF. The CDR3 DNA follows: TGTGCCAGCAGTCCTCTCGGTTTTTCAGGGGGTCAGTATTTT.

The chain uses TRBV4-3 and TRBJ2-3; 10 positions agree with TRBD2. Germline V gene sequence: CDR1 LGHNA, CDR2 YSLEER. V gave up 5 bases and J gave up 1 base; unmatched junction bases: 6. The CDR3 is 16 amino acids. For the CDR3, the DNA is TGCGCCAGCAGCGCCTACACTAGCGGGGGCACAGATACGCAGTATTTT. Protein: CASSAYTSGGTDTQYF.

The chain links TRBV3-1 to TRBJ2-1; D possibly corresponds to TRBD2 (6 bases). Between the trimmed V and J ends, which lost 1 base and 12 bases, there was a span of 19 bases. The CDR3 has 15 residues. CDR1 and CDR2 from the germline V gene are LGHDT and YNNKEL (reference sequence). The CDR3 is CASSQVEGGRNRQFF. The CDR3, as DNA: TGTGCCAGCAGCCAAGTGGAGGGCGGTCGAAATCGGCAGTTCTTC.

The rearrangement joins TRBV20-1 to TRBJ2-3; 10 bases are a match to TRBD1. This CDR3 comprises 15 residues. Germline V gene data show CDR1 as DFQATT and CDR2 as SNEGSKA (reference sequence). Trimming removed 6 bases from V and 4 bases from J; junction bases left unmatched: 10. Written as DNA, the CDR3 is TGCAGTGCCCCGGTGTGGACAGGGGGAGCAGATACGCAGTATTTT. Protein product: CSAPVWTGGADTQYF.